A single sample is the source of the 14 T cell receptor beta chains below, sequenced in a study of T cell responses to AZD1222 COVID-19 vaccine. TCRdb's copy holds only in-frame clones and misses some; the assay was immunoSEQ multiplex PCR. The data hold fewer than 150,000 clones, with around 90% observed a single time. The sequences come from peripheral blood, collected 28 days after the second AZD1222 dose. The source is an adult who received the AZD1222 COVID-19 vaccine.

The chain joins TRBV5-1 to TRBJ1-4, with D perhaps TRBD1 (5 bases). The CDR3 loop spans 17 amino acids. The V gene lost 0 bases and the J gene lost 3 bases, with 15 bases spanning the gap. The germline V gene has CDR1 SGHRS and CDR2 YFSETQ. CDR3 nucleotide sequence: TGCGCCAGCAGCTTGGACGTACATGGGGGGGCTAATGAAAAACTGTTTTTT. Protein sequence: CASSLDVHGGANEKLFF.

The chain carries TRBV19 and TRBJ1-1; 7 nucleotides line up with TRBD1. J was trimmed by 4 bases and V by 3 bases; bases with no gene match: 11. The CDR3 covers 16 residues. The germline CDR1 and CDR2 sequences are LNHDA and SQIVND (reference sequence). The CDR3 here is CASSILRTGLTTEAFF. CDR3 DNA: TGTGCCAGTAGTATTTTGCGGACAGGCCTCACCACTGAAGCTTTCTTT. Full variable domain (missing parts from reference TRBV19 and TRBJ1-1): DGGITQSPKYLFRKEGQNVTLSCEQNLNHDAMYWYRQDPGQGLRLIYYSQIVNDFQKGDIAEGYSVSREKKESFPLTVTSAQKNPTAFYLCASSILRTGLTTEAFFGQGTRLTVV.

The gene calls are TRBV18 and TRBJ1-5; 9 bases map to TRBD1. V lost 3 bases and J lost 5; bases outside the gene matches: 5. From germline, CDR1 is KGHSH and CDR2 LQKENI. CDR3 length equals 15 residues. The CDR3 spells CASSPGTGSDQPQHF. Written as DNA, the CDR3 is TGTGCCAGCTCACCCGGGACAGGGTCGGATCAGCCCCAGCATTTT.

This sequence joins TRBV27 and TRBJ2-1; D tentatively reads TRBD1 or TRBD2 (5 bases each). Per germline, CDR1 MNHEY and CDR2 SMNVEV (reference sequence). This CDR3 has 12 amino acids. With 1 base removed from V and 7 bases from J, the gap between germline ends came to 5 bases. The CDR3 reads CASSLWGNEQFF. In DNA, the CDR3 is TGTGCCAGCAGTTTATGGGGGAATGAGCAGTTCTTC.

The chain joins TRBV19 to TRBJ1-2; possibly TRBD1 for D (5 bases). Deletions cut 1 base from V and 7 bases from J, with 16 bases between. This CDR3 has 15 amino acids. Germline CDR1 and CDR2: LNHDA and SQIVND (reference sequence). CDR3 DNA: TGTGCCAGTAGTATAGCCGAGAGGACAAAAAGTGGCTACACCTTC. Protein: CASSIAERTKSGYTF. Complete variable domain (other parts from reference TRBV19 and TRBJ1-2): DGGITQSPKYLFRKEGQNVTLSCEQNLNHDAMYWYRQDPGQGLRLIYYSQIVNDFQKGDIAEGYSVSREKKESFPLTVTSAQKNPTAFYLCASSIAERTKSGYTFGSGTRLTVV.

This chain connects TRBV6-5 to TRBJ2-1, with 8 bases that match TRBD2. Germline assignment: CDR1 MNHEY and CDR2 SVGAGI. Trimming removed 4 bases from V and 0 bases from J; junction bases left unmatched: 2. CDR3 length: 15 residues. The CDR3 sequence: CASSLAGPSYNEQFF. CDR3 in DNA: TGTGCCAGCAGTTTAGCGGGGCCCTCCTACAATGAGCAGTTCTTC.

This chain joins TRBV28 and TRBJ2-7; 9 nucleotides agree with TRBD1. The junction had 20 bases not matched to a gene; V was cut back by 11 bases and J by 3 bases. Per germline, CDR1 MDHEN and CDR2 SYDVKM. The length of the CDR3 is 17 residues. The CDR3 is CADLKEGMGQGYYEQYF. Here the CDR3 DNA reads TGTGCCGATCTAAAGGAGGGAATGGGACAGGGATACTACGAGCAGTACTTC.

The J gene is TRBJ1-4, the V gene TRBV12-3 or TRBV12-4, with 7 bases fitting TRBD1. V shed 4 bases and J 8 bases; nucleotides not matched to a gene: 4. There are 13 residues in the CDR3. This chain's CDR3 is CASSSTGREKLFF. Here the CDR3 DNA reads TGTGCCAGCAGTTCGACAGGGAGGGAAAAACTGTTTTTT.

The CDR3 DNA sequence: TGTGCCTGGAGAGCTGTAAGGGGACAGGGGTCTTACGAGCAGTACTTC. This sequence encodes CAWRAVRGQGSYEQYF. The chain joins TRBV30 to TRBJ2-7; TRBD1 aligns across 10 bases. Trimming removed 3 bases from V and 4 bases from J; junction bases left unmatched: 12. The CDR3 contains 16 residues. CDR1 and CDR2 (germline): GTSNPN, SVGIG (reference sequence).

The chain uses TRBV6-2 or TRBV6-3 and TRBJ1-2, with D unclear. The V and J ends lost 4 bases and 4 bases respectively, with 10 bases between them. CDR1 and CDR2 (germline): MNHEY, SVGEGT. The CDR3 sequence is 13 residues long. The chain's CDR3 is CASSFAGAYGYTF. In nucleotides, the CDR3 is TGTGCCAGCAGTTTCGCCGGTGCCTATGGCTACACCTTC.

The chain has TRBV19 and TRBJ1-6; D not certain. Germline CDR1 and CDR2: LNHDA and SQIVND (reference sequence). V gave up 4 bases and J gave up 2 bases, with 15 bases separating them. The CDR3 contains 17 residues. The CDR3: CASSTDPRAPYNSPLHF. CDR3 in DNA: TGTGCCAGTAGTACTGATCCTCGGGCGCCCTATAATTCACCCCTCCACTTT.

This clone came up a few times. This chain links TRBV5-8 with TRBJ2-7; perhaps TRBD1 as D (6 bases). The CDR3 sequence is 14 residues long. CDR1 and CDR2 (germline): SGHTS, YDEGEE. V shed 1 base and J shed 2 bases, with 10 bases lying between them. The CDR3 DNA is TGTGCCAGCAGCTTGTCACAGGGTACCTACGAGCAGTACTTC. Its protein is CASSLSQGTYEQYF.

CDR3 in amino acids: CASSSAGGAETQYF. In DNA form, the CDR3 reads TGTGCCAGCAGTTCGGCGGGAGGGGCGGAGACCCAGTACTTC. The gene calls are TRBV6-2 or TRBV6-3 and TRBJ2-5; 9 nucleotides agree with TRBD2. The CDR3 is 14 amino acids. Germline V lookup: CDR1 MNHEY, CDR2 SVGEGT. J gave up 5 bases and V 4 bases, and 5 bases lay outside the gene matches.

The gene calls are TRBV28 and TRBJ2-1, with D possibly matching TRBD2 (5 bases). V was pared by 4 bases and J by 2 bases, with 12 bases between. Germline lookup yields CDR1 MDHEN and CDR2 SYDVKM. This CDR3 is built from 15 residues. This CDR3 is CASSSFTEAYNEQFF. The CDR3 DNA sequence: TGTGCCAGCAGTTCGTTCACGGAGGCCTACAATGAGCAGTTCTTC.